Below, 17 T cell receptor beta chains from the same sample are listed, as sequenced in a study of blood T cell repertoires in COVID-19. Sequencing used immunoSEQ multiplex PCR; TCRdb keeps in-frame clones, though not all of them. The profile shows some 200,000 clones, around 87% of them singletons. The sequenced sample consisted of peripheral blood. The receptors shown here come from a man between 35 and 55 years old with active or convalescent COVID-19.

The CDR3 spells CASSLSPSGGEGYTF. DNA of the CDR3: TGTGCCAGCAGCTTGTCCCCCTCAGGGGGTGAGGGCTACACCTTC. This chain connects TRBV5-5 to TRBJ1-2; TRBD1 matches at 7 bases. The V gene's germline CDR1 is SGHKS and CDR2 YYEKEE (reference sequence). V gave up 1 base and J gave up 8 bases; unmatched junction bases: 11. The CDR3 covers 15 residues.

This chain uses TRBV5-8 with TRBJ1-3, with unresolved D. The length of the CDR3 is 14 residues. Trimming cost V 2 bases and J 0 bases, with 6 bases left between them. Germline V gene sequence: CDR1 SGHTS, CDR2 YDEGEE. CDR3: CASSLQSSGNTIYF. In nucleotides, the CDR3 is TGTGCCAGCAGCTTACAGAGCTCTGGAAACACCATATATTTT.

This chain uses TRBV5-1 with TRBJ1-1, with D possibly being TRBD1 (6 bases). V lost 4 bases and J 0 bases, leaving 13 bases between the germline ends. Germline V gene data show CDR1 as SGHRS and CDR2 as YFSETQ. This CDR3 has 15 amino acids. The CDR3 region has the DNA TGCGCCAGCAGCGGCGGACAGTCAATGAACACTGAAGCTTTCTTT. Translating it yields CASSGGQSMNTEAFF.

This chain joins TRBV29-1 and TRBJ1-2; D is unresolved. This CDR3 region has 11 residues. Germline lookup yields CDR1 SQVTM and CDR2 ANQGSEA. The V gene lost 5 bases and the J gene lost 7 bases, with 11 bases spanning the gap. DNA of the CDR3: TGCAGCGTTCCCAGGCGGGGTGGCTACACCTTC. It encodes CSVPRRGGYTF.

The V call is TRBV28, the J call TRBJ1-2, with TRBD1 matching over 8 bases. Germline assignment: CDR1 MDHEN and CDR2 SYDVKM. With 3 bases clipped from V and 4 bases from J, the junction kept 22 bases outside the gene matches. The CDR3 length is 20 residues. The CDR3: CASSFISLGARTGMVYGYTF. CDR3 in DNA: TGTGCCAGCAGTTTTATCTCGCTTGGGGCCCGGACAGGGATGGTCTATGGCTACACCTTC.

The rearrangement links TRBV12-5 to TRBJ2-7, with 8 nucleotides matching TRBD2. With V trimmed by 2 bases and J by 2 bases, 11 bases remained unmatched. This CDR3 has 17 amino acids. Per germline, CDR1 LGHNT and CDR2 FRNRAP. CDR3 in DNA: TGTGCTAGTGGTTTGCCAACGGGACTAGTCGGGGCCTACGAGCAGTACTTC. It specifies CASGLPTGLVGAYEQYF.

This chain connects TRBV5-5 to TRBJ1-1; the D gene is possibly TRBD1 (5 bases). This CDR3 region has 12 residues. The V gene's germline CDR1 is SGHKS and CDR2 YYEKEE (reference sequence). The V and J ends lost 2 bases and 6 bases respectively, with 8 bases between them. As DNA, the CDR3 is TGTGCCAGCAGCTTCAGGGTTTCTGAAGCTTTCTTT. Protein sequence: CASSFRVSEAFF.

The J gene is TRBJ1-1, the V gene TRBV15, with D perhaps TRBD1 (5 bases). The germline V gene has CDR1 LNHNV and CDR2 YYDKDF (reference sequence). The CDR3 sequence is 14 residues long. The V gene lost 3 bases and the J gene lost 1 base, with 9 bases spanning the gap. The CDR3 nucleotides read TGTGCCACCAGCAGTCCCAGGGCGAACACTGAAGCTTTCTTT. Amino acids: CATSSPRANTEAFF. Filled out from reference TRBV15 and TRBJ1-1, the complete variable domain reads DAMVIQNPRYQVTQFGKPVTLSCSQTLNHNVMYWYQQKSSQAPKLLFHYYDKDFNNEADTPDNFQSRRPNTSFCFLDIRSPGLGDTAMYLCATSSPRANTEAFFGQGTRLTVV.

The chain recombines TRBV9 with TRBJ2-5, with TRBD2 matching 8 bases. Looked up from germline, CDR1 is SGDLS and CDR2 is YYNGEE. The CDR3 has 15 residues. J gave up 5 bases and V 4 bases, and 10 bases lay outside the gene matches. The CDR3 is CASSPGGGPPETQYF. Written as DNA, the CDR3 is TGTGCCAGCAGCCCCGGGGGGGGGCCTCCGGAGACCCAGTACTTC. Supplemented by reference TRBV9 and TRBJ2-5, the full variable domain reads DSGVTQTPKHLITATGQRVTLRCSPRSGDLSVYWYQQSLDQGLQFLIQYYNGEERAKGNILERFSAQQFPDLHSELNLSSLELGDSALYFCASSPGGGPPETQYFGPGTRLLVL.

The chain is built from TRBV9 and TRBJ2-7; D is perhaps TRBD1 (5 bases). V lost 4 bases to trimming and J lost 2 bases, with 13 bases between them. Looked up from germline, CDR1 is SGDLS and CDR2 is YYNGEE. The CDR3 loop spans 14 amino acids. The CDR3 here is CASSPAMGPYEQYF. CDR3 bases: TGTGCCAGCAGCCCTGCCATGGGGCCCTACGAGCAGTACTTC.

The chain combines TRBV13 with TRBJ1-4, with D unclear. The V gene lost 0 bases and the J gene lost 0 bases, with 11 bases spanning the gap. The CDR3 runs to 17 residues. CDR1 and CDR2 (germline): PRHDT, FYEKMQ (reference sequence). In DNA form, the CDR3 reads TGTGCCAGCAGCTTAGGCCCAGGAACTGCAACTAATGAAAAACTGTTTTTT. The encoded protein is CASSLGPGTATNEKLFF.

This rearrangement joins TRBV30 to TRBJ1-6, with TRBD1 matching over 9 bases. The CDR3 runs to 15 residues. Per the germline V gene, CDR1 is GTSNPN and CDR2 is SVGIG (reference sequence). V shed 3 bases and J 9 bases; nucleotides not matched to a gene: 9. The CDR3 sequence is CAWSGQGTYGSPLHF. The CDR3 nucleotides read TGTGCCTGGAGCGGACAGGGGACTTACGGTTCACCCCTCCACTTT.

The rearrangement uses TRBV27 and TRBJ1-2, with 8 bases identical to TRBD1. There are 15 residues in the CDR3. CDR1 MNHEY and CDR2 SMNVEV come from the germline V gene (reference sequence). The V segment lost 2 bases and the J segment 4 bases; nucleotides outside the gene matches: 6. The CDR3 protein is CASSLGGQGVYGYTF. The CDR3 nucleotides are TGTGCCAGCAGTTTAGGCGGACAGGGCGTCTATGGCTACACCTTC.

The CDR3 loop is CASSLGTAYTGELFF. For the CDR3, the DNA is TGTGCCAGCAGCTTGGGGACAGCGTACACCGGGGAGCTGTTTTTT. This rearrangement joins TRBV5-6 to TRBJ2-2, with D possibly TRBD1 on 6 matching bases. Trimming cost V 0 bases and J 3 bases, with 9 bases left between them. CDR3 length equals 15 residues. Germline CDR1 reads SGHDT; CDR2 reads YYEEEE.

This chain joins TRBV5-4 and TRBJ1-1; D remains ambiguous. Germline lookup yields CDR1 SGHNT and CDR2 YYREEE (reference sequence). This CDR3 is 15 amino acids long. The V gene lost 1 base and the J gene lost 1 base, with 11 bases spanning the gap. DNA of the CDR3: TGTGCCAGCAGCTTGCCGACATCCGGGAACACTGAAGCTTTCTTT. Its protein product is CASSLPTSGNTEAFF.

J is TRBJ2-7 and V is TRBV28; 7 bases agree with TRBD2. The CDR3 runs 13 residues. CDR1 and CDR2 (germline): MDHEN, SYDVKM. After removal of 8 bases from V and 1 base from J, the junction contained 5 bases not matched to a gene. CDR3 region: CASRWGGSYEQYF. Here the CDR3 DNA reads TGTGCCAGCCGTTGGGGGGGTTCCTACGAGCAGTACTTC.

The genes are TRBV19 and TRBJ1-5; 9 bases are a match to TRBD1. Germline assignment: CDR1 LNHDA and CDR2 SQIVND (reference sequence). The CDR3 spans 17 residues. V dropped 0 bases and J dropped 2; count of bases not matched to a gene: 5. The CDR3 DNA is TGTGCCAGTAGTATAGATTGGGGACAGGGTGGCAATCAGCCCCAGCATTTT. Amino acid sequence: CASSIDWGQGGNQPQHF. Full variable domain (remainder filled in from reference TRBV19 and TRBJ1-5): DGGITQSPKYLFRKEGQNVTLSCEQNLNHDAMYWYRQDPGQGLRLIYYSQIVNDFQKGDIAEGYSVSREKKESFPLTVTSAQKNPTAFYLCASSIDWGQGGNQPQHFGDGTRLSIL.